This T cell receptor beta chain derives from a study of T-cell reconstitution after alpha-beta-depleted transplantation in children. Study-level results: From surviving recipient T cells and thymic progenitors came the high day-60 TCRbeta diversity observed in some patients. Approximately two months post-transplant, alpha-beta T cells reportedly originated from several hundred expanded graft clones. The authors attributed T-cell counts and diversity one year after transplant mostly to newly produced T cells.

As it was prepared, the TCRbeta library received unique molecular identifiers. TCRdb used MiXCR to reprocess the PCR reads, holding one entry per CDR3 protein. The sample yields a few hundred thousand distinct CDR3 sequences, approximately 10% seen once. Turning to this clonotype: Its target is not known.

The TCR comes from a male patient aged 2 to 10 who had a stem cell transplant for chronic granulomatous disease, so the T cells may come from the graft donor. The sequencing used peripheral blood, collected 180 days after TCRalphabeta/CD19-depleted stem cell transplant.

In DNA form, the CDR3 reads TGCAGTGCTAGAGGTGTCCCTGGGACAGGGATAGATACGCAGTATTTT. Its protein product is CSARGVPGTGIDTQYF. The rearrangement joins TRBV20-1 to TRBJ2-3; 9 bases match TRBD1. The CDR3 is made up of 16 amino acids. The J segment lost 5 bases and the V segment lost 1 base, leaving 10 bases of the junction unmatched. Germline V gene sequence: CDR1 DFQATT, CDR2 SNEGSKA (reference sequence).